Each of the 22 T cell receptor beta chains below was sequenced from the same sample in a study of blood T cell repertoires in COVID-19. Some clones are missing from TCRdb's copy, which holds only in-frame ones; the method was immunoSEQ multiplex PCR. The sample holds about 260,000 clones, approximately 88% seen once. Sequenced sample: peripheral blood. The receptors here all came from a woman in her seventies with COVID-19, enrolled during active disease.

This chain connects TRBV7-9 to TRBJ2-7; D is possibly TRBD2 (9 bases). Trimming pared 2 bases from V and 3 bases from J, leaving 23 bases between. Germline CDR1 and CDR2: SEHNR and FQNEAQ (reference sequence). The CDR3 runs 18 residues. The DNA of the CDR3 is TGTGCCAGCAGCTTAAGACAGGGGCCTAGCGGGAATGTCTACGAGCAGTACTTC. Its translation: CASSLRQGPSGNVYEQYF.

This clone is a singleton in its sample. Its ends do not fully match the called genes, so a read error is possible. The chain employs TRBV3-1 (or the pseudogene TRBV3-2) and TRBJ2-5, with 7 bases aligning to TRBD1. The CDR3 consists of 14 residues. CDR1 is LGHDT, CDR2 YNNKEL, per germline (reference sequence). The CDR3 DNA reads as TGTGCCAGCAGCCCGAGAGGGGGCCAAGGGACCCAGTACTTC. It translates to CASSPRGGQGTQYF.

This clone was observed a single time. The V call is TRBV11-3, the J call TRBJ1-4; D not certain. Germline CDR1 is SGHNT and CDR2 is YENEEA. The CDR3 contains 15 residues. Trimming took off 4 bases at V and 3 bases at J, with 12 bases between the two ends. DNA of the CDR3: TGTGCCAGCAGCTCCCGGGAACCCTCTAATGAAAAACTGTTTTTT. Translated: CASSSREPSNEKLFF.

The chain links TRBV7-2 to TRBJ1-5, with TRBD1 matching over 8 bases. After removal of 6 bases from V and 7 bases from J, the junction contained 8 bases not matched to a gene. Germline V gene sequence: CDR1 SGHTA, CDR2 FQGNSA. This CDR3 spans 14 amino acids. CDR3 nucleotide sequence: TGTGCCAGCAGTTTGACAGGGGCTGAACAGCCCCAGCATTTT. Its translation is CASSLTGAEQPQHF.

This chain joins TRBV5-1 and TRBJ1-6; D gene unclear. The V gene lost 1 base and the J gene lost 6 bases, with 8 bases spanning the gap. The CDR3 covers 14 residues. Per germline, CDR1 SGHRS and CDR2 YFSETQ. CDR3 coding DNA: TGCGCCAGCAGCTTGTACGAGGGTAATTCACCCCTCCACTTT. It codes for CASSLYEGNSPLHF.

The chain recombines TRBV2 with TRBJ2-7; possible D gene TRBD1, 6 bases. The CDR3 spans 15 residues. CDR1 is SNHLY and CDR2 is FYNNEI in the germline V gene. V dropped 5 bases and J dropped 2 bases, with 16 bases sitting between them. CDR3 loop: CASSMEQTGTYEQYF. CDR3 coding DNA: TGTGCCAGCAGTATGGAGCAAACAGGGACCTACGAGCAGTACTTC.

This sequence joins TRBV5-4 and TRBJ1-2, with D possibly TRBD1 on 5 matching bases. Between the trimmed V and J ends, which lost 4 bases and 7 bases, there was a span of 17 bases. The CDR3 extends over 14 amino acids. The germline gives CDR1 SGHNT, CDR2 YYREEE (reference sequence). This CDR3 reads CASSRYQGIGGYTF. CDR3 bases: TGTGCCAGCAGCAGATATCAGGGCATTGGTGGCTACACCTTC.

CDR3 in amino acids: CASTISGANVLTF. CDR3 sequence (DNA): TGTGCCAGTACTATCTCTGGGGCCAACGTCCTGACTTTC. The chain couples TRBV25-1 to TRBJ2-6; D uncertain. CDR1 is MGHDK and CDR2 is SYGVNS in the germline V gene. V lost 9 bases and J 0 bases, leaving 6 bases between the germline ends. The CDR3 is 13 residues long. Looking up the rest from reference TRBV25-1 and TRBJ2-6 gives the full variable domain: EADIYQTPRYLVIGTGKKITLECSQTMGHDKMYWYQQDPGMELHLIHYSYGVNSTEKGDLSSESTVSRIRTEHFPLTLESARPSHTSQYLCASTISGANVLTFGAGSRLTVL.

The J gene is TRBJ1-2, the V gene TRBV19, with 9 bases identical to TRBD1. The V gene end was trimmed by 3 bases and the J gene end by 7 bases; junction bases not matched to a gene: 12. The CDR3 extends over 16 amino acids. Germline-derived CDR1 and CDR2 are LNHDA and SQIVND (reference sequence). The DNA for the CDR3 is TGTGCCAGTAGTATCAGGACAGGGGATAGGAGTGCTGGCTACACCTTC. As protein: CASSIRTGDRSAGYTF.

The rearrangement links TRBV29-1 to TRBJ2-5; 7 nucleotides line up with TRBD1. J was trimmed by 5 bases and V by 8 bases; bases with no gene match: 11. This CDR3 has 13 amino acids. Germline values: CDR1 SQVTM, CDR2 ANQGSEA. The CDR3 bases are TGCAGCACGACAGGGCCCCTCCGGGAGACCCAGTACTTC. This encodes CSTTGPLRETQYF.

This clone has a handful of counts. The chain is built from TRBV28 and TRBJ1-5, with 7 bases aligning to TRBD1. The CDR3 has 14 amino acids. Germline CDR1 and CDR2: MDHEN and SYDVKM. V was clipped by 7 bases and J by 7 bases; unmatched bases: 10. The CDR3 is CASNIQGRLQPQHF. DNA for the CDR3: TGTGCCAGCAACATACAGGGGAGATTACAGCCCCAGCATTTT.

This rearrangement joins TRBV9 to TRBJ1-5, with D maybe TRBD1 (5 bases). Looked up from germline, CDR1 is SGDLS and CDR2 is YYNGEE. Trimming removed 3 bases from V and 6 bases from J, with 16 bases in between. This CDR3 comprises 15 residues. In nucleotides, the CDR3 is TGTGCCAGCAGCGAGGGGACCCGGAGGGGTCAGCCCCAGCATTTT. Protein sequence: CASSEGTRRGQPQHF. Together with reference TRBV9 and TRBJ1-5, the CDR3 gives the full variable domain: DSGVTQTPKHLITATGQRVTLRCSPRSGDLSVYWYQQSLDQGLQFLIQYYNGEERAKGNILERFSAQQFPDLHSELNLSSLELGDSALYFCASSEGTRRGQPQHFGDGTRLSIL.

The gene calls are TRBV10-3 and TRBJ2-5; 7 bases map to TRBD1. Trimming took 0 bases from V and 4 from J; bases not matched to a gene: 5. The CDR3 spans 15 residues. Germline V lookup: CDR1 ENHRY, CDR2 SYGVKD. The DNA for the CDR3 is TGTGCCATCAGTGAGTCGACTTCAGGGGGAGAGACCCAGTACTTC. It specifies CAISESTSGGETQYF.

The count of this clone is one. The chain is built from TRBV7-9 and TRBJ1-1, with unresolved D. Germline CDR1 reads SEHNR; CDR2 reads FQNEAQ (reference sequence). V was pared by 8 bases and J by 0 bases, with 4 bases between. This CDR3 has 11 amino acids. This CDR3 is CASGVNTEAFF. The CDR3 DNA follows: TGTGCCAGCGGAGTGAACACTGAAGCTTTCTTT. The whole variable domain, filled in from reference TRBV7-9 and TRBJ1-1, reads DTGVSQNPRHKITKRGQNVTFRCDPISEHNRLYWYRQTLGQGPEFLTYFQNEAQLEKSRLLSDRFSAERPKGSFSTLEIQRTEQGDSAMYLCASGVNTEAFFGQGTRLTVV.

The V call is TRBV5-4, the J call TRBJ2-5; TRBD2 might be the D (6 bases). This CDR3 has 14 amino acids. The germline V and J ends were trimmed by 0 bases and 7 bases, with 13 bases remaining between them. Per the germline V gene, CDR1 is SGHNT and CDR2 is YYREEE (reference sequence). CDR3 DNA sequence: TGTGCCAGCAGCTTGGCGGGACTCCCGAGGACCCAGTACTTC. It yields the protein CASSLAGLPRTQYF. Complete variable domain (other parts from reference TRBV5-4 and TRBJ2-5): ETGVTQSPTHLIKTRGQQVTLRCSSQSGHNTVSWYQQALGQGPQFIFQYYREEENGRGNFPPRFSGLQFPNYSSELNVNALELDDSALYLCASSLAGLPRTQYFGPGTRLLVL.

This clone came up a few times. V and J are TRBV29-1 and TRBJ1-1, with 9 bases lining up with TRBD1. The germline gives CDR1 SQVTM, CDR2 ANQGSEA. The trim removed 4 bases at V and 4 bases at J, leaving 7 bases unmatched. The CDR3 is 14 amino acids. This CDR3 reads CSVVRDREGTEAFF. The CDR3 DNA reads TGCAGCGTTGTACGGGACAGGGAGGGCACTGAAGCTTTCTTT. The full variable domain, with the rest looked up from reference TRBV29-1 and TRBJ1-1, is SAVISQKPSRDICQRGTSLTIQCQVDSQVTMMFWYRQQPGQSLTLIATANQGSEATYESGFVIDKFPISRPNLTFSTLTVSNMSPEDSSIYLCSVVRDREGTEAFFGQGTRLTVV.

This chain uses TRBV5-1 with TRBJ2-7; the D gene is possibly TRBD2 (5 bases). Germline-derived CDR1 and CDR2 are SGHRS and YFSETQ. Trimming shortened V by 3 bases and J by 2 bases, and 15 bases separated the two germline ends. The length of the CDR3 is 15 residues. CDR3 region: CASSSNSDYTYEQYF. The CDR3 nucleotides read TGCGCCAGCAGCTCCAATAGCGACTATACCTACGAGCAGTACTTC.

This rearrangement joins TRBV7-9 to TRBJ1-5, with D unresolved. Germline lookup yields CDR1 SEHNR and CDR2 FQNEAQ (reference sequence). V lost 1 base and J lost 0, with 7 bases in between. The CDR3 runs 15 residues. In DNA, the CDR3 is TGTGCCAGCAGCTTAGGAGGGTATAGCAATCAGCCCCAGCATTTT. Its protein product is CASSLGGYSNQPQHF.

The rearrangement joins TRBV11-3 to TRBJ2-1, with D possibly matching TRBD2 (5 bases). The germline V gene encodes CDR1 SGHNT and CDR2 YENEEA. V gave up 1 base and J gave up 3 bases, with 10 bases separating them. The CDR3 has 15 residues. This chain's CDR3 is CASSLAGKHYNEQFF. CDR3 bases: TGTGCCAGCAGCTTAGCGGGGAAACACTACAATGAGCAGTTCTTC. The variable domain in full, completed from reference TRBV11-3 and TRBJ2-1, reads EAGVVQSPRYKIIEKKQPVAFWCNPISGHNTLYWYLQNLGQGPELLIRYENEEAVDDSQLPKDRFSAERLKGVDSTLKIQPAELGDSAVYLCASSLAGKHYNEQFFGPGTRLTVL.

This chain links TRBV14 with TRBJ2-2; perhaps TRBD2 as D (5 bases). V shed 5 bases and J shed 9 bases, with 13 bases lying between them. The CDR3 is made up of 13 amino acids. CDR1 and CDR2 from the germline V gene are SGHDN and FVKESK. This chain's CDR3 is CASSNGVGRELFF. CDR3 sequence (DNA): TGTGCCAGCAGCAACGGGGTTGGAAGGGAGCTGTTTTTT.

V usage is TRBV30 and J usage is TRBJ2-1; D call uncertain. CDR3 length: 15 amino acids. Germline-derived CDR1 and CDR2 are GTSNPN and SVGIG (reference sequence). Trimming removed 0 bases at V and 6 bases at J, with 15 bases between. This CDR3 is CAWSVKRWAFNEQFF. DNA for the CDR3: TGTGCCTGGAGTGTAAAAAGGTGGGCTTTCAATGAGCAGTTCTTC. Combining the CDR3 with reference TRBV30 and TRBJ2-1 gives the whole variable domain SQTIHQWPATLVQPVGSPLSLECTVEGTSNPNLYWYRQAAGRGLQLLFYSVGIGQISSEVPQNLSASRPQDRQFILSSKKLLLSDSGFYLCAWSVKRWAFNEQFFGPGTRLTVL.

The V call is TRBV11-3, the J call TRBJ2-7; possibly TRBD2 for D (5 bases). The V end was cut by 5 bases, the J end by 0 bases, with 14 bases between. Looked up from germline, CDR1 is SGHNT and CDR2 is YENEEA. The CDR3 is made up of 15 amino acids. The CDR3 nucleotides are TGTGCCAGCAGCCCTATCGGGATAAGCTCCTACGAGCAGTACTTC. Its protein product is CASSPIGISSYEQYF.